This T cell receptor (beta chain) emerged from a study of post-analysis software for immune sequencing data. Study background: Recorded subtypes: relapsing-remitting, secondary progressive, progressive-relapsing; some patients unannotated.

Study outcomes and limitations: Controls showed significantly higher normalized Chao1 diversity than did multiple sclerosis patients.

About this clonotype: Antigen unknown.

TCR beta cDNA libraries had unique molecular identifiers. cDNA molecules numbering roughly 0.5 million came from about 0.94 to 9.7 million T cells. A single record per CDR3 protein comes from TCRdb applying MiXCR to the PCR reads. The table records 450,000 or so distinct CDR3 sequences, around 40% of them present only once. Sequencing input: blood. This TCR was recovered from a girl between 10 and 17 years old with multiple sclerosis.

The CDR3 coding sequence is TGTGCCAGCAGCTCGGCGAGGCAGGTTGACAATGAGCAGTTCTTC. It codes for CASSSARQVDNEQFF. The genes are TRBV5-4 and TRBJ2-1; the D is unclear. With 3 bases removed from V and 5 bases from J, the gap between germline ends came to 15 bases. The length of the CDR3 is 15 residues. CDR1 and CDR2 from the germline V gene are SGHNT and YYREEE (reference sequence).